The rows below give T cell receptor beta chains drawn from one sample of a study of cytomegalovirus exposure and HLA in healthy donors. Method: immunoSEQ multiplex PCR; TCRdb's copy keeps in-frame clones and lacks some. This table has more than 250,000 clones, roughly nine tenths appearing once. Material: PBMCs. These receptor sequences come from a woman between 25 and 40 years old in good health and CMV-seropositive. Both conserved end residues are part of each CDR3. The D gene is left open where the match is weak. Expanded clones get a size class; other rows say once, few or many, or leave the size out.

clone size	V gene	D gene	J gene	CDR3 protein	CDR3 DNA
.	TRBV7-2	TRBD1	TRBJ1-4	CASSLDRGGEKLFF	TGTGCCAGCAGCTTAGACAGGGGAGGGGAAAAACTGTTTTTT
.	TRBV14	.	TRBJ1-1	CASSQAGMNTEAFF	TGTGCCAGCAGCCAGGCAGGGATGAACACTGAAGCTTTCTTT
.	TRBV27	.	TRBJ2-7	CASSPTGAGVYEQYF	TGTGCCAGCAGCCCCACGGGGGCAGGGGTCTACGAGCAGTACTTC
.	TRBV28	.	TRBJ2-4	CASRHLRALEGLTKNIQYF	TGTGCCAGCAGGCATCTAAGGGCCCTGGAGGGGCTTACCAAAAACATTCAGTACTTC
.	TRBV27	.	TRBJ2-7	CASSLYEQYF	TGTGCCAGCAGTTTGTACGAGCAGTACTTC
.	TRBV14	.	TRBJ1-2	CASSQDLGKSYGYTF	TGTGCCAGCAGCCAAGATCTCGGAAAAAGCTATGGCTACACCTTC
few	TRBV19	.	TRBJ2-1	CASSIYGGGSYNEQFF	TGTGCCAGTAGTATATACGGGGGAGGCTCCTACAATGAGCAGTTCTTC
.	TRBV6-1	.	TRBJ2-7	CASSEVLARAYEQYF	TGTGCCAGCAGTGAAGTTTTGGCCAGAGCCTACGAGCAGTACTTC
.	TRBV10-3	TRBD2	TRBJ2-7	CATTGTSGSYEQYF	TGTGCCACCACCGGGACTAGCGGGAGTTACGAGCAGTACTTC
.	TRBV5-5	.	TRBJ1-2	CASSLGDLLNYGYTF	TGTGCCAGCAGCTTAGGAGATCTTTTGAACTATGGCTACACCTTC
.	TRBV7-2	.	TRBJ2-7	CASSRTGAGGSYEQYF	TGTGCCAGCAGCAGGACAGGGGCGGGAGGATCATACGAGCAGTACTTC
once	TRBV2	TRBD1	TRBJ1-4	CASREGTGGAGEKLFF	TGTGCCAGCAGGGAGGGGACAGGGGGCGCGGGTGAAAAACTGTTTTTT
.	TRBV9	.	TRBJ1-3	CASSVAGRGNTIYF	TGTGCCAGCAGCGTAGCTGGCAGGGGAAACACCATATATTTT
once	TRBV29-1	TRBD2	TRBJ2-3	CSVSTGTSATDTQYF	TGCAGCGTCTCCACTGGGACTAGTGCAACTGATACGCAGTATTTT
.	TRBV6-1	TRBD1	TRBJ2-5	CASSGGQISTLLKTQYF	TGTGCCAGCAGTGGGGGACAGATAAGCACCCTTTTGAAGACCCAGTACTTC
.	TRBV7-9	.	TRBJ1-2	CASSLDSNDYTF	TGTGCCAGCAGCTTAGACAGTAATGACTACACCTTC
once	TRBV25-1	.	TRBJ2-7	CASSPSYEQYF	TGTGCCAGCAGTCCATCCTACGAGCAGTACTTC
.	TRBV28	TRBD2	TRBJ2-3	CASSLGTRVGGTSGADTDTQYF	TGTGCCAGCAGTTTAGGGACCAGGGTTGGCGGGACTAGCGGGGCGGACACAGATACGCAGTATTTT
once	TRBV27	.	TRBJ1-1	CASGPSRHRSNTEAFF	TGTGCCAGCGGACCCTCCCGACACCGCTCGAACACTGAAGCTTTCTTT
once	TRBV5-6	.	TRBJ1-2	CASSLTPAPYNLPYGYTF	TGTGCCAGCAGCTTGACTCCGGCACCTTACAATTTGCCTTATGGCTACACCTTC
.	TRBV7-3	TRBD1	TRBJ1-2	CASSLGTGLEYGYTF	TGTGCCAGCAGCCTCGGGACAGGGTTGGAATATGGCTACACCTTC
.	TRBV4-1	.	TRBJ2-7	CASSQGKNGYEQYF	TGCGCCAGCAGCCAAGGGAAGAACGGCTACGAGCAGTACTTC
once	TRBV2	.	TRBJ2-3	CASGTYGDTQYF	TGTGCCAGCGGGACTTACGGGGATACGCAGTATTTT
.	TRBV15	TRBD1	TRBJ1-1	CATSRRGQTRVEAFF	TGTGCCACCAGCAGACGGGGACAGACCCGAGTAGAAGCTTTCTTT
.	TRBV28	.	TRBJ1-4	CASGTGGNEKLFF	TGTGCCAGCGGTACAGGTGGGAATGAAAAACTGTTTTTT
once	TRBV5-1	.	TRBJ2-3	CASSPVNAGTFSTDTQYF	TGCGCCAGCAGCCCCGTTAACGCCGGGACTTTTAGCACAGATACGCAGTATTTT
.	TRBV7-9	.	TRBJ2-3	CASSSGRLKSDTQYF	TGTGCCAGCAGCTCAGGGCGACTTAAGAGCGATACGCAGTATTTT
few	TRBV7-9	.	TRBJ1-4	CASSLGTANEKLFF	TGTGCCAGCAGCTTAGGGACAGCTAATGAAAAACTGTTTTTT
.	TRBV18	.	TRBJ1-3	CASSTDVVGTGITIYF	TGTGCCAGCTCAACCGACGTTGTTGGAACTGGAATCACCATATATTTT
.	TRBV4-1	TRBD2	TRBJ2-7	CASRSTSGSYEQYF	TGCGCCAGCAGGTCGACTAGCGGGAGTTACGAGCAGTACTTC
.	TRBV5-4	.	TRBJ1-3	CASSLGGVGSGNTIYF	TGTGCCAGCAGCTTGGGGGGGGTAGGCTCTGGAAACACCATATATTTT
.	TRBV4-1	.	TRBJ2-7	CASSQTEAGSYEQYF	TGCGCCAGCAGCCAAACGGAGGCGGGTTCCTACGAGCAGTACTTC
.	TRBV14	TRBD1	TRBJ2-3	CASSQFYRGTLDTQYF	TGTGCCAGCAGCCAATTCTACAGGGGGACACTAGATACGCAGTATTTT
few	TRBV6-5	.	TRBJ2-2	CASSYGRNTGELFF	TGTGCCAGCAGTTACGGACGGAACACCGGGGAGCTGTTTTTT
.	TRBV4-3	TRBD1	TRBJ1-1	CASSQELGQGMTEAFF	TGCGCCAGCAGCCAAGAACTAGGACAGGGCATGACTGAAGCTTTCTTT
.	TRBV27	TRBD1	TRBJ1-5	CASRTGLSNQPQHF	TGTGCCAGCAGGACAGGGTTGAGCAATCAGCCCCAGCATTTT
.	TRBV2	.	TRBJ2-2	CASRKTVATGELFF	TGTGCCAGCAGGAAGACAGTAGCCACCGGGGAGCTGTTTTTT
few	TRBV28	.	TRBJ2-5	CASSRQETQYF	TGTGCCAGCAGTCGACAAGAGACCCAGTACTTC
.	TRBV27	TRBD1	TRBJ2-1	CASSSPGGYNEQFF	TGTGCCAGCAGTTCACCAGGGGGCTACAATGAGCAGTTCTTC
.	TRBV2	TRBD1	TRBJ2-2	CASFRDRANTGELFF	TGTGCCAGCTTCCGGGACAGGGCGAACACCGGGGAGCTGTTTTTT
.	TRBV7-8	.	TRBJ2-5	CASRLLQETQYF	TGTGCCAGCAGGCTCCTCCAAGAGACCCAGTACTTC
.	TRBV9	TRBD1	TRBJ1-2	CASSPLSGTGNGYTF	TGTGCCAGCAGCCCACTCTCCGGGACAGGGAATGGCTACACCTTC
.	TRBV5-6	TRBD2	TRBJ2-7	CASTRRSWGGGPYEQYF	TGTGCCAGCACGCGCCGCTCATGGGGCGGGGGGCCCTACGAGCAGTACTTC
once	TRBV5-8	.	TRBJ2-3	CASSLRDVGTDTQYF	TGTGCCAGCAGCTTGCGTGACGTAGGCACAGATACGCAGTATTTT
.	TRBV25-1	.	TRBJ2-1	CASSEGKCEQFF	TGTGCCAGCAGTGAGGGAAAATGTGAGCAGTTCTTC
.	TRBV18	.	TRBJ1-5	CASSPRSGNQPQHF	TGTGCCAGCTCACCTAGGTCGGGCAATCAGCCCCAGCATTTT
.	TRBV6-5	TRBD1	TRBJ2-7	CASSVQGDYEQYF	TGTGCCAGCAGCGTACAGGGGGACTACGAGCAGTACTTC
.	TRBV25-1	.	TRBJ2-6	CASNFCFSGANVLTF	TGTGCCAGTAACTTTTGCTTCTCGGGGGCCAACGTCCTGACTTTC
.	TRBV6-5	.	TRBJ1-2	CASSYTSGTDIGYTF	TGTGCCAGCAGTTACACCTCCGGGACGGATATTGGCTACACCTTC
few	TRBV4-1	.	TRBJ2-5	CASSHPQETQYF	TGCGCCAGCAGCCACCCCCAAGAGACCCAGTACTTC
few	TRBV7-2	TRBD2	TRBJ2-7	CASSLGLAGTYEQYF	TGTGCCAGCAGCCTGGGACTAGCGGGGACCTACGAGCAGTACTTC